Below, one T cell receptor beta chain is given with its context. The data stem from a study of shared clonotypes between healthy human individuals. Among the donors, all were Caucasian adults who lived in Nashville, Tennessee. The trim removed 2 bases at V and 4 bases at J, leaving 3 bases unmatched. Per germline, CDR1 SQVTM and CDR2 ANQGSEA. This CDR3 has 13 amino acids. Clones were sequenced by immunoSEQ multiplex PCR, and TCRdb holds only the in-frame ones, with some missing. The sample records about 1,500,000 clones, around 95% being singletons. The source is a man aged 30-40 years in good health. The chain links TRBV29-1 to TRBJ2-3, with 7 bases that match TRBD1. Sequenced: naive CD4+ T cells sorted from blood. Subset: CD45RA+ positively selected. The CDR3 DNA sequence: TGCAGCGTTGAAAGACAGGGACCAGATACGCAGTATTTT. It translates to CSVERQGPDTQYF.